This TCR beta chain was documented in a study of T cells in Graves' hyperthyroidism and ophthalmopathy. Study-level results: Model output signaled ophthalmopathy a median roughly 6.1 months ahead of onset.

Those with hyperthyroidism were 18 to 65 years old, newly diagnosed, and ill for under 2 months. Uncontrolled infection, other autoimmune disease, pregnancy or lactation disqualified patients from enrolment. Germline-derived CDR1 and CDR2 are GTSNPN and SVGIG (reference sequence). V lost 0 bases to trimming and J lost 1 base, with 15 bases between them. The CDR3 sequence is 16 residues long. Amplification of TCR beta CDR3 regions was performed using RNA transcripts as template. The primer set for the first-round RT-PCR of the TCR CDR3 was HTBI. TCRdb reanalysed the multiplex PCR reads using MiXCR and keeps one entry per CDR3 protein. The sample lists about 740,000 distinct CDR3 sequences; approximately 14% were seen once. This clonotype was seen more than once but under ten times. Antigen unknown.

The sample taken for sequencing was blood. The chain recombines TRBV30 with TRBJ1-2, with D tentatively TRBD1 (6 bases). This TCR came from a woman aged 18 to 35 with Graves' hyperthyroidism. CDR3 nucleotides: TGTGCCTGGAGTGTACCAGGGTTAGGGGGTAACTATGGCTACACCTTC. The encoded protein is CAWSVPGLGGNYGYTF.